The TCR beta chain described here comes from a study of T-cell memory formation after mild COVID-19. The V and J ends lost 4 bases and 0 bases respectively, with 16 bases between them. The CDR3 is 17 amino acids. From germline, CDR1 is SGHDN and CDR2 FVKESK. TCRdb re-called the 5' RACE reads through MiXCR, storing one row per CDR3 protein. Among over 500,000 distinct CDR3 sequences listed, 17% were seen once. Sequenced: PBMCs or a T cell subset sorted from them (not recorded which). This receptor was identified in an adult woman who had mild COVID-19 (a few samples of this study predate the infection). Cell type and time point are not known. J is TRBJ2-4 and V is TRBV14; D uncertain. The CDR3 nucleotides read TGTGCCAGCAGCCTGCGCTCCGGACCCCTAGCCAAAAACATTCAGTACTTC. Translated: CASSLRSGPLAKNIQYF.